The present T cell receptor beta chain was sequenced within a study of T cell responses to AZD1222 COVID-19 vaccine. Study-level points and caveats: Only after the peak T cell response were repertoires sampled. At 160-218 and 743-854, vaccine-associated CD4 TCRs were dominant, and they spanned spike.

As to this clone: The antigen is not known.

Data came from immunoSEQ multiplex PCR; TCRdb stores just in-frame clones and leaves some out. Of 85,000 to 130,000 clones listed, roughly 86% are singletons. The germline V and J ends were trimmed by 5 bases and 1 base, with 20 bases remaining between them. The V gene's germline CDR1 is SGHAT and CDR2 FQNNGV. The CDR3 length is 17 residues. The receptor comes from an adult who received the MenACWY meningococcal vaccine as a control. The source material was peripheral blood, sampled 28 days after the second dose of the MenACWY control vaccine. This sequence joins TRBV11-2 and TRBJ1-1; D might be TRBD1 (6 bases). The CDR3 DNA follows: TGTGCCAGCAGCCAGCATCTAGGGGGAGGGCGGAACACTGAAGCTTTCTTT. Translation gives CASSQHLGGGRNTEAFF.